The source of this T cell receptor beta chain is a study of blood T cell repertoires in COVID-19. On the study more broadly: Sample material is recorded as cDNA or gDNA derived from T cells, B-cell-depleted T cells, or PBMCs.

Per the authors' pipeline: Researchers report that nucleated cell counts were estimated from reference gene primer amplification. Repertoires were generated with immunoSEQ multiplex PCR, while TCRdb's copy carries only in-frame clones and drops some. The DNA gave D and trimming, while V, J and clone size come from that table. Seen here are approximately 220,000 clones, about 86% observed once, and the top ten hold 3%. V lost 0 bases and J lost 7, with 12 bases in between. Germline V CDR1 and CDR2: MNHEY, SVGEGT. CDR3 length equals 15 residues. This TCR derives from a woman in her 30s who had recovered from COVID-19. Sequencing used peripheral blood. J is TRBJ2-2 and V is TRBV6-2 or TRBV6-3; D remains ambiguous. The CDR3 bases are TGTGCCAGCAGTTACTCGAGCGAGACGAGCGGGGAGCTGTTTTTT. Translating gives CASSYSSETSGELFF.